The present TCR beta chain was sequenced within a study of beta chain features in type 1 diabetes. Study conclusions and caveats: VDJ junctions from patients with type 1 diabetes contained fewer insertions and more deletions. cDNA sequencing could over-represent cells with high TCR expression. Moderate yet significant TCRB CDR3 shortening was seen in Type 1 diabetes patients in all four CD4+ subsets.

Points on this clone: Its antigen is not identified.

Germline CDR1 reads SGDLS; CDR2 reads YYNGEE. The CDR3 runs 16 residues. Germline trimming cut 0 bases from V and 4 bases from J; bases unmatched to any gene: 6. Expressed TCRB transcripts were sequenced because the isolated RNA had all been reverse transcribed beforehand. The protocol was immunoSEQ multiplex PCR, while the TCRdb copy is restricted to in-frame clones and leaves out a portion. The table records roughly 150,000 clones, roughly 8% of them present only once. Material: central memory CD4+ T cells from blood. The sequence was obtained from a man between 18 and 29 years old with type 1 diabetes. The chain combines TRBV9 with TRBJ2-5, with TRBD2 matching over 10 bases. CDR3 in amino acids: CASSVGGSGGSETQYF. Here the CDR3 DNA reads TGTGCCAGCAGCGTAGGTGGTAGCGGGGGGTCAGAGACCCAGTACTTC. Based on the CDR3 plus reference TRBV9 and TRBJ2-5, the full variable domain is DSGVTQTPKHLITATGQRVTLRCSPRSGDLSVYWYQQSLDQGLQFLIQYYNGEERAKGNILERFSAQQFPDLHSELNLSSLELGDSALYFCASSVGGSGGSETQYFGPGTRLLVL.